Following are 20 T cell receptor beta chains from one sample sequenced in a study of cytomegalovirus exposure and HLA in healthy donors. Primers included in the PCR were 60 Vbeta and 13 Jbeta primers. Profiling relied on immunoSEQ multiplex PCR, and the TCRdb table lists in-frame clones only, not all of them. The sample has approximately 160,000 clones, 75% to 90% seen once. The source material was PBMCs. Source of these receptors: a woman aged 45-60 years in good health and CMV-seropositive.

J is TRBJ2-7 and V is TRBV9; D not certain. Between the trimmed V and J ends, which lost 3 bases and 7 bases, there was a span of 11 bases. Germline V CDR1 and CDR2: SGDLS, YYNGEE. The CDR3 extends over 12 amino acids. The CDR3 spells CASSAPTGEQYF. The CDR3 nucleotides are TGTGCCAGCAGCGCCCCGACTGGTGAGCAGTACTTC.

This chain connects TRBV2 to TRBJ2-7, with 10 bases aligning to TRBD2. Germline V lookup: CDR1 SNHLY, CDR2 FYNNEI. After removal of 4 bases from V and 1 base from J, the junction contained 1 base not matched to a gene. The CDR3 has 14 residues. CDR3 region: CASSASGSSYEQYF. For the CDR3, the DNA is TGTGCCAGCAGTGCTAGCGGGAGTTCCTACGAGCAGTACTTC.

This chain uses TRBV19 with TRBJ1-3; D might be TRBD1 (5 bases). Germline CDR1 is LNHDA and CDR2 is SQIVND (reference sequence). The CDR3 covers 14 residues. Trimming left V 7 bases short and J 0 bases short, with 10 bases between. CDR3 bases: TGTGCCAGTAAAGGACAAGTCTCTGGAAACACCATATATTTT. Protein sequence: CASKGQVSGNTIYF.

This clone was seen a few times. V and J are TRBV11-1 and TRBJ1-1; no clear D gene. Trimming removed 4 bases at V and 4 bases at J, with 13 bases between. There are 14 residues in the CDR3. CDR1 SGHAT and CDR2 FQDESV come from the germline V gene (reference sequence). In DNA, the CDR3 is TGTGCCAGCAGCTCCGACAACGGAGGCACTGAAGCTTTCTTT. The encoded protein is CASSSDNGGTEAFF.

V and J are TRBV7-6 and TRBJ1-3; the D is unclear. CDR1 is SGHVS, CDR2 FNYEAQ, per germline. The germline V and J ends were trimmed by 5 bases and 0 bases, with 11 bases remaining between them. CDR3 length equals 15 residues. CDR3 nucleotides: TGTGCCAGCAGCCCTGTCTCTAGCTCTGGAAACACCATATATTTT. It is translated as CASSPVSSSGNTIYF. The full variable domain, rest sourced from reference TRBV7-6 and TRBJ1-3, is GAGVSQSPRYKVTKRGQDVALRCDPISGHVSLYWYRQALGQGPEFLTYFNYEAQQDKSGLPNDRFSAERPEGSISTLTIQRTEQRDSAMYRCASSPVSSSGNTIYFGEGSWLTVV.

V usage is TRBV9 and J usage is TRBJ2-3; 7 bases are a match to TRBD2. The CDR3 covers 15 residues. CDR1 and CDR2 (germline): SGDLS, YYNGEE. Trimming took 4 bases from V and 5 from J; bases not matched to a gene: 10. This CDR3 reads CASSPWDYAGDTQYF. CDR3 bases: TGTGCCAGCAGCCCATGGGACTACGCGGGAGATACGCAGTATTTT.

The table lists this clone with a count of one. The chain recombines TRBV7-9 with TRBJ1-2, with TRBD1 identical over 8 bases. The length of the CDR3 is 12 residues. V lost 1 base, J lost 8 bases, and 0 bases stayed unmatched. Germline values: CDR1 SEHNR, CDR2 FQNEAQ (reference sequence). CDR3 in amino acids: CASSLDRGGYTF. The CDR3 DNA sequence: TGTGCCAGCAGCTTAGACAGGGGGGGCTACACCTTC.

J is TRBJ1-6 and V is TRBV5-4, with a tentative D call TRBD1 (6 bases). Trimming pared 2 bases from V and 9 bases from J, leaving 9 bases between. The CDR3 has 13 residues. Germline CDR1 and CDR2: SGHNT and YYREEE (reference sequence). This CDR3 reads CASSLQGASPLHF. The CDR3, as DNA: TGTGCCAGCAGCTTACAGGGCGCTTCACCCCTCCACTTT.

In its sample, this clone was seen a few times. Written as DNA, the CDR3 is TGCGCCAGCAGCCAAGTTTCGGGGGGGGCGAAAGAGACCCAGTACTTC. It yields the protein CASSQVSGGAKETQYF. This chain connects TRBV4-3 to TRBJ2-5; 8 bases line up with TRBD2. J gave up 3 bases and V 1 base, and 7 bases lay outside the gene matches. The CDR3 spans 16 residues. Germline values: CDR1 LGHNA, CDR2 YSLEER.

This clone was detected a few times. The chain couples TRBV7-2 to TRBJ2-7; 8 nucleotides agree with TRBD2. Unmatched junction bases numbered 11, after V lost 5 bases and J lost 2 bases. CDR1 SGHTA and CDR2 FQGNSA come from the germline V gene. The CDR3 is made up of 16 amino acids. CDR3 loop: CASSTPPSGGTYEQYF. In DNA, the CDR3 is TGTGCCAGCAGCACCCCCCCCAGCGGGGGAACCTACGAGCAGTACTTC.

In this sample, this clone turned up a few times. The chain couples TRBV7-9 to TRBJ2-7, with a weak D call TRBD1 (5 bases). Trimming took off 1 base at V and 1 base at J, with 14 bases between the two ends. The V gene's germline CDR1 is SEHNR and CDR2 FQNEAQ (reference sequence). This CDR3 is 16 amino acids long. CDR3 residues: CASSLVMGPSSYEQYF. The CDR3 bases are TGTGCCAGCAGCTTAGTTATGGGGCCGTCATCCTACGAGCAGTACTTC.

This clone was detected only once. The rearrangement uses TRBV30 and TRBJ1-2; 7 positions match TRBD1. CDR3 length: 13 amino acids. The junction had 2 bases not matched to a gene; V was cut back by 4 bases and J by 0 bases. Germline V gene lookup returns CDR1 GTSNPN and CDR2 SVGIG (reference sequence). CDR3 coding DNA: TGTGCCTGGATAACAGGGGCTAACTATGGCTACACCTTC. This translates into CAWITGANYGYTF.

The chain combines TRBV4-3 with TRBJ2-3; D might be TRBD2 (5 bases). The CDR3 totals 13 residues. Germline values: CDR1 LGHNA, CDR2 YSLEER. With 3 bases removed from V and 6 bases from J, the gap between germline ends came to 10 bases. The CDR3 sequence: CASSQPRGDTQYF. Here the CDR3 DNA reads TGCGCCAGCAGCCAGCCACGCGGGGATACGCAGTATTTT.

V usage is TRBV7-9 and J usage is TRBJ2-1; 9 bases match TRBD2. The V gene end was trimmed by 6 bases and the J gene end by 7 bases; junction bases not matched to a gene: 7. This CDR3 is 14 amino acids long. CDR1 is SEHNR, CDR2 FQNEAQ, per germline (reference sequence). The CDR3 nucleotides are TGTGCCAGCAGAGTGGCGGGAGGGAGTAATGAGCAGTTCTTC. As protein: CASRVAGGSNEQFF.

V usage is TRBV9 and J usage is TRBJ2-3; 8 nucleotides match TRBD2. This CDR3 has 14 residues. Germline CDR1 and CDR2: SGDLS and YYNGEE. V lost 2 bases to trimming and J lost 3 bases; unmatched junction nucleotides: 2. This chain's CDR3 is CASSVGLVTDTQYF. The CDR3 coding sequence is TGTGCCAGCAGCGTGGGACTAGTTACAGATACGCAGTATTTT.

The chain couples TRBV11-3 to TRBJ2-3, with TRBD2 matching 11 bases. This CDR3 has 18 residues. With V trimmed by 1 base and J by 2 bases, 8 bases remained unmatched. Germline V gene data show CDR1 as SGHNT and CDR2 as YENEEA. The CDR3 loop reads CASSLGTLAGAVTDTQYF. CDR3 in DNA: TGTGCCAGCAGCTTAGGCACACTAGCGGGGGCCGTCACAGATACGCAGTATTTT.

The chain has TRBV9 and TRBJ2-3; a weak D match, TRBD2 (6 bases). Germline V CDR1 and CDR2: SGDLS, YYNGEE. The ends were cut back, 0 bases at V and 1 base at J, with 12 bases in the middle. The CDR3 contains 16 residues. The CDR3 loop reads CASSVEAGWGTDTQYF. In DNA, the CDR3 is TGTGCCAGCAGCGTAGAAGCGGGCTGGGGCACAGATACGCAGTATTTT.

This clone was seen once. This chain connects TRBV6-1 to TRBJ2-1; 9 positions match TRBD1. CDR3 length equals 15 residues. Looked up from germline, CDR1 is MNHNS and CDR2 is SASEGT. Trimming cost V 7 bases and J 1 base; bases outside gene matches: 5. CDR3 protein: CASTPGTGSYNEQFF. The CDR3 nucleotides read TGTGCCAGCACCCCCGGGACAGGGTCCTACAATGAGCAGTTCTTC.

This clone came up a few times. One junction end does not reproduce the germline sequence, and a read error may be involved. The V call is TRBV30, the J call TRBJ1-2, with a possible D match to TRBD1 (6 bases). Germline-derived CDR1 and CDR2 are GTSNPN and SVGIG (reference sequence). This CDR3 has 11 residues. In DNA, the CDR3 is TGTGCCTGGAGTGTCAGTGGACAGCTTCTCTTC. Residues: CAWSVSGQLLF.

The chain combines TRBV6-5 with TRBJ1-6, with unresolved D. The CDR3 extends over 14 amino acids. Germline CDR1 MNHEY, CDR2 SVGAGI. Trimming cost V 6 bases and J 3 bases, with 9 bases left between them. This CDR3 is CASSPQNYNSPLHF. CDR3 nucleotide sequence: TGTGCCAGCAGCCCACAGAACTATAATTCACCCCTCCACTTT.